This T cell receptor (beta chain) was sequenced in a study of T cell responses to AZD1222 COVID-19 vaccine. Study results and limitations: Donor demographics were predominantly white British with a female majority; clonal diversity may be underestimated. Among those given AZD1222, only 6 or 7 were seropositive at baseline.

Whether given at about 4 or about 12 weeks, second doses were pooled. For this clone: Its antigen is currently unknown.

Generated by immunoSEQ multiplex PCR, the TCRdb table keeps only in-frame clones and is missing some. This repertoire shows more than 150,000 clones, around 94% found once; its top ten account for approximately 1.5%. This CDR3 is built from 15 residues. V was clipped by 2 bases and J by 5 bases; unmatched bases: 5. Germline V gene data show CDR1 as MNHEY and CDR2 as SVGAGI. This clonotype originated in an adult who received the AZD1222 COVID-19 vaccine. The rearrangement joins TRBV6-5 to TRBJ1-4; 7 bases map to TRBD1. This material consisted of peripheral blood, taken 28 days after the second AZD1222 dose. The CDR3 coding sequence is TGTGCCAGCAGTTACGGGAGACAGGGCAATGAAAAACTGTTTTTT. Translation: CASSYGRQGNEKLFF.